The 29 T cell receptor beta chains presented below share a single source sample, sequenced in a study of OX40 agonist ivuxolimab in advanced cancers. Measured with immunoSEQ multiplex PCR; TCRdb has only the in-frame clones, and not every one. The table shows 95,000 to 110,000 clones, with around 93% occurring only once. The specimen was CD4+ or CD8+ T cells sorted from blood, collected in a trial of the OX40 agonist ivuxolimab. These receptors were obtained from an adult with an advanced solid tumor such as melanoma, head and neck, liver or kidney cancer.

The V gene is TRBV7-9, the J gene TRBJ2-2; D possibly corresponds to TRBD1 (6 bases). V was shortened by 6 bases and J by 0 bases, with 20 bases between the two germline ends. Germline values: CDR1 SEHNR, CDR2 FQNEAQ (reference sequence). This CDR3 is 18 amino acids long. CDR3 loop: CASRPPFRQDTNTGELFF. The CDR3 DNA follows: TGTGCCAGCAGACCTCCTTTTAGACAGGACACGAACACCGGGGAGCTGTTTTTT.

The rearrangement joins TRBV11-1 to TRBJ2-3, with D hard to call. Germline-derived CDR1 and CDR2 are SGHAT and FQDESV (reference sequence). The ends were cut back, 2 bases at V and 0 bases at J, with 15 bases in the middle. This CDR3 is 17 amino acids long. The CDR3 nucleotides are TGTGCCAGCAGCTTACCGCCTCCGCCAACTAGCACAGATACGCAGTATTTT. This sequence encodes CASSLPPPPTSTDTQYF. The entire variable domain, with the rest obtained from reference TRBV11-1 and TRBJ2-3, is as follows: EAEVAQSPRYKITEKSQAVAFWCDPISGHATLYWYRQILGQGPELLVQFQDESVVDDSQLPKDRFSAERLKGVDSTLKIQPAELGDSAMYLCASSLPPPPTSTDTQYFGPGTRLTVL.

V gene TRBV6-1 combines with J gene TRBJ2-1; 14 positions agree with TRBD2. This CDR3 has 15 residues. V was pared by 8 bases and J by 10 bases, with 10 bases of the junction left unmatched. The germline CDR1 and CDR2 sequences are MNHNS and SASEGT. CDR3 bases: TGTGCCAGCCACTTGGGACTAGCGGGAGTTGGAGAGCAGTTCTTC. This sequence encodes CASHLGLAGVGEQFF.

This chain connects TRBV6-1 to TRBJ2-3; 11 bases map to TRBD1. The junction had 3 bases not matched to a gene; V was cut back by 5 bases and J by 2 bases. Germline V gives CDR1 MNHNS, CDR2 SASEGT. The CDR3 loop spans 15 amino acids. CDR3 region: CASSTGQGDTDTQYF. For the CDR3, the DNA is TGTGCCAGCAGTACGGGACAGGGGGACACAGATACGCAGTATTTT.

A single count supports this clone. The chain employs TRBV11-3 and TRBJ2-1, with 8 nucleotides matching TRBD2. With 5 bases clipped from V and 8 bases from J, the junction kept 11 bases outside the gene matches. Germline CDR1 and CDR2: SGHNT and YENEEA. The CDR3 has 15 amino acids. CDR3 protein: CASSQASGSRDEQFF. CDR3 DNA sequence: TGTGCCAGCAGCCAAGCCAGCGGGAGTCGGGATGAGCAGTTCTTC.

The genes are TRBV11-2 and TRBJ2-1; 10 bases agree with TRBD2. V was clipped by 5 bases and J by 4 bases; unmatched bases: 5. Germline V gene data show CDR1 as SGHAT and CDR2 as FQNNGV. The CDR3 has 15 amino acids. The DNA of the CDR3 is TGTGCCAGCAGCCTCCAGCGGGAGGGATACAATGAGCAGTTCTTC. Translating gives CASSLQREGYNEQFF.

Turning to this clone: Within the sample, other DNA sequences also encode this same CDR3. This chain uses TRBV9 with TRBJ1-1, with 9 bases lining up with TRBD1. The CDR3 spans 14 residues. Germline-derived CDR1 and CDR2 are SGDLS and YYNGEE. The V and J ends lost 0 bases and 4 bases, in that order; junction bases with no gene match: 1. In nucleotides, the CDR3 is TGTGCCAGCAGCGTAGGGGACAGGGTCACTGAAGCTTTCTTT. This sequence encodes CASSVGDRVTEAFF.

V gene TRBV28 combines with J gene TRBJ2-7, with D tentatively TRBD2 (5 bases). This CDR3 spans 13 amino acids. V was clipped by 5 bases and J by 7 bases, with 15 bases between them. Per germline, CDR1 MDHEN and CDR2 SYDVKM. The CDR3 loop is CASSGLNLREQYF. In DNA form, the CDR3 reads TGTGCCAGCAGTGGACTGAATCTACGGGAGCAGTACTTC.

The genes are TRBV7-2 and TRBJ2-6; D unclear. This CDR3 has 16 amino acids. Germline assignment: CDR1 SGHTA and CDR2 FQGNSA. V lost 3 bases to trimming and J lost 0 bases, with 9 bases between them. The CDR3 sequence: CASSFQVSSGANVLTF. DNA for the CDR3: TGTGCCAGCAGCTTTCAGGTTAGCTCTGGGGCCAACGTCCTGACTTTC. The full variable domain, completed using reference TRBV7-2 and TRBJ2-6, is GAGVSQSPSNKVTEKGKDVELRCDPISGHTALYWYRQSLGQGLEFLIYFQGNSAPDKSGLPSDRFSAERTGGSVSTLTIQRTQQEDSAVYLCASSFQVSSGANVLTFGAGSRLTVL.

This chain uses TRBV4-2 with TRBJ2-2, with TRBD1 matching over 8 bases. This CDR3 has 16 residues. Germline V gives CDR1 LGHNA, CDR2 YNFKEQ. V lost 2 bases and J lost 1; bases outside the gene matches: 3. The CDR3 loop reads CASSQLDRGNTGELFF. CDR3 sequence (DNA): TGTGCCAGCAGCCAACTCGACAGGGGGAACACCGGGGAGCTGTTTTTT.

Details on this clone: One end of the junction does not line up with germline, which may come from a read error. V gene TRBV18 combines with J gene TRBJ1-3; no clear D gene. The CDR3 contains 15 residues. Per the germline V gene, CDR1 is KGHSH and CDR2 is LQKENI. DNA of the CDR3: TGTGCCAGCTCCGTGGAACCCGGCGCAGGAAACGCCATATATTTT. Residues: CASSVEPGAGNAIYF.

The chain is built from TRBV7-2 and TRBJ1-3; 7 nucleotides agree with TRBD1. CDR1 is SGHTA and CDR2 is FQGNSA in the germline V gene. The CDR3 runs to 18 residues. The V gene end was trimmed by 4 bases and the J gene end by 0 bases; junction bases not matched to a gene: 12. This CDR3 reads CASSSNVVGQHSGNTIYF. CDR3 nucleotides: TGTGCCAGCAGCTCGAATGTCGTGGGACAGCACTCTGGAAACACCATATATTTT.

The chain is built from TRBV28 and TRBJ2-5, with 8 nucleotides matching TRBD2. Losses at the gene ends were 11 bases for V and 0 bases for J; bases not matched to a gene: 2. CDR3 length: 12 amino acids. Germline V lookup: CDR1 MDHEN, CDR2 SYDVKM. The CDR3 coding sequence is TGTGCCTCAGCGGGGGACCAAGAGACCCAGTACTTC. Its translation is CASAGDQETQYF.

This clone showed up just once. V is TRBV7-9 and J is TRBJ2-1, with 11 bases that match TRBD2. From germline, CDR1 is SEHNR and CDR2 FQNEAQ (reference sequence). V was pared by 5 bases and J by 4 bases, with 4 bases of the junction left unmatched. CDR3 size: 15 residues. The CDR3 loop reads CASSPLAGAYNEQFF. As DNA, the CDR3 is TGTGCCAGCAGCCCACTAGCGGGAGCTTACAATGAGCAGTTCTTC.

The chain has TRBV10-3 and TRBJ2-7; 7 bases align to TRBD1. CDR3 length: 14 amino acids. Trimming took 4 bases from V and 1 from J; bases not matched to a gene: 4. CDR1 is ENHRY and CDR2 is SYGVKD in the germline V gene. The CDR3 sequence is CAISGGGKSYEQYF. CDR3 bases: TGTGCCATCAGTGGAGGGGGCAAGTCCTACGAGCAGTACTTC.

The chain couples TRBV7-9 to TRBJ2-3; D is ambiguous. This CDR3 has 12 residues. V gave up 11 bases and J gave up 0 bases, with 9 bases separating them. Germline V gives CDR1 SEHNR, CDR2 FQNEAQ (reference sequence). CDR3 sequence reads: CAQQPSTDTQYF. For the CDR3, the DNA is TGTGCCCAACAACCGAGCACAGATACGCAGTATTTT.

This clone was seen a single time. The V and J genes are TRBV30 and TRBJ2-7; 7 bases fit TRBD1. This CDR3 is 14 amino acids long. Germline V CDR1 and CDR2: GTSNPN, SVGIG (reference sequence). J was trimmed by 0 bases and V by 3 bases; bases with no gene match: 5. The CDR3 DNA is TGTGCCTGGAGACGTGACAGGGCCTCCTACGAGCAGTACTTC. Protein product: CAWRRDRASYEQYF.

The rearrangement joins TRBV11-2 to TRBJ1-2, with D unresolved. Trimming took off 5 bases at V and 2 bases at J, with 12 bases between the two ends. Germline CDR1 SGHAT, CDR2 FQNNGV. This CDR3 comprises 14 residues. CDR3: CASSPAGGNYGYTF. In nucleotides, the CDR3 is TGTGCCAGCAGCCCAGCCGGAGGGAACTATGGCTACACCTTC.

This chain uses TRBV27 with TRBJ2-3; D is unresolved. V was trimmed by 2 bases and J by 4 bases, leaving 10 bases between them. This CDR3 is 14 amino acids long. Germline V gene sequence: CDR1 MNHEY, CDR2 SMNVEV (reference sequence). CDR3 sequence: CASSLSLEADTQYF. CDR3 DNA: TGTGCCAGCAGTTTAAGTCTAGAAGCAGATACGCAGTATTTT.

This chain connects TRBV10-3 to TRBJ2-7; D is possibly TRBD1 (5 bases). CDR3 length: 11 residues. V shed 11 bases and J shed 4 bases, with 12 bases lying between them. Per the germline V gene, CDR1 is ENHRY and CDR2 is SYGVKD. CDR3 sequence reads: CAARVGYEQYF. CDR3 nucleotide sequence: TGTGCCGCCAGGGTCGGGTACGAGCAGTACTTC.

The genes are TRBV19 and TRBJ2-6; no clear D. This CDR3 contains 16 residues. CDR1 and CDR2 from the germline V gene are LNHDA and SQIVND (reference sequence). Between the trimmed V and J ends, which lost 5 bases and 0 bases, there was a span of 11 bases. CDR3 loop: CASSLHRASGANVLTF. CDR3 in DNA: TGTGCCAGTAGTCTACATCGGGCCTCTGGGGCCAACGTCCTGACTTTC.

This sequence joins TRBV19 and TRBJ1-5; TRBD1 aligns across 10 bases. The junction had 18 bases not matched to a gene; V was cut back by 4 bases and J by 0 bases. This CDR3 spans 21 amino acids. Germline assignment: CDR1 LNHDA and CDR2 SQIVND (reference sequence). For the CDR3, the DNA is TGTGCCAGTAGTAACCGTCCATACCGGGACAGGGGTTCGAATAGCAATCAGCCCCAGCATTTT. This codes for CASSNRPYRDRGSNSNQPQHF. The full variable domain, rest sourced from reference TRBV19 and TRBJ1-5, is DGGITQSPKYLFRKEGQNVTLSCEQNLNHDAMYWYRQDPGQGLRLIYYSQIVNDFQKGDIAEGYSVSREKKESFPLTVTSAQKNPTAFYLCASSNRPYRDRGSNSNQPQHFGDGTRLSIL.

This chain links TRBV20-1 with TRBJ2-1; weak D call: TRBD2 (5 bases). V was clipped by 4 bases and J by 8 bases, with 9 bases between them. CDR1 is DFQATT, CDR2 SNEGSKA, per germline (reference sequence). This CDR3 contains 11 residues. The CDR3 DNA reads TGCAGTGCTACCCCCGGGGATGAGCAGTTCTTC. This codes for CSATPGDEQFF.

The chain is built from TRBV11-3 and TRBJ2-5; D is possibly TRBD1 (5 bases). The DNA end lines up better with TRBJ2-7; the J call may be wrong. The length of the CDR3 is 13 residues. From germline, CDR1 is SGHNT and CDR2 YENEEA. Written as DNA, the CDR3 is TGTGCCAGCAGCATTACAGGCTCCTACGAGCAGTACTTC. Translation: CASSITGSYEQYF.

V usage is TRBV5-1 and J usage is TRBJ2-1, with TRBD1 identical over 9 bases. V dropped 3 bases and J dropped 3; count of bases not matched to a gene: 4. Germline V gene data show CDR1 as SGHRS and CDR2 as YFSETQ. This CDR3 is 15 amino acids long. CDR3 DNA sequence: TGCGCCAGCAGCTCCGGGACAGGGCTCTACAATGAGCAGTTCTTC. It yields the protein CASSSGTGLYNEQFF.

This chain connects TRBV18 to TRBJ1-5; D unresolved. The V and J ends lost 5 bases and 7 bases respectively, with 21 bases between them. Germline CDR1 is KGHSH and CDR2 is LQKENI. CDR3 length: 16 residues. In DNA form, the CDR3 reads TGTGCCAGCTCAGCCTCGTTGGTAGGAGAAGGCCAGCCCCAGCATTTT. This translates into CASSASLVGEGQPQHF.

V gene TRBV12-5 combines with J gene TRBJ2-5, with no clear D. CDR3 length: 15 residues. V was cut by 1 base and J by 1 base, with 10 bases left in between. Germline assignment: CDR1 LGHNT and CDR2 FRNRAP. For the CDR3, the DNA is TGTGCTAGTGGTTTGGCACTGGGCGGCCAAGAGACCCAGTACTTC. Protein product: CASGLALGGQETQYF.

The chain combines TRBV23-1 with TRBJ2-5; 13 bases are a match to TRBD2. TRBV23-1 is given ORF status, its function remaining uncertain. The CDR3 length is 17 residues. The V segment lost 4 bases and the J segment 4 bases; nucleotides outside the gene matches: 9. This chain's CDR3 is CASSRTSGRVGSETQYF. CDR3 DNA sequence: TGCGCCAGCAGTCGGACTAGCGGGAGAGTGGGGTCAGAGACCCAGTACTTC.

The chain combines TRBV28 with TRBJ1-5; D is perhaps TRBD1 (5 bases). Germline V gene sequence: CDR1 MDHEN, CDR2 SYDVKM. V lost 7 bases and J lost 2, with 18 bases in between. There are 16 residues in the CDR3. In nucleotides, the CDR3 is TGTGCCAGCACGAAGGGTCAGGGTGTCCGCAATCAGCCCCAGCATTTT. The encoded protein is CASTKGQGVRNQPQHF.